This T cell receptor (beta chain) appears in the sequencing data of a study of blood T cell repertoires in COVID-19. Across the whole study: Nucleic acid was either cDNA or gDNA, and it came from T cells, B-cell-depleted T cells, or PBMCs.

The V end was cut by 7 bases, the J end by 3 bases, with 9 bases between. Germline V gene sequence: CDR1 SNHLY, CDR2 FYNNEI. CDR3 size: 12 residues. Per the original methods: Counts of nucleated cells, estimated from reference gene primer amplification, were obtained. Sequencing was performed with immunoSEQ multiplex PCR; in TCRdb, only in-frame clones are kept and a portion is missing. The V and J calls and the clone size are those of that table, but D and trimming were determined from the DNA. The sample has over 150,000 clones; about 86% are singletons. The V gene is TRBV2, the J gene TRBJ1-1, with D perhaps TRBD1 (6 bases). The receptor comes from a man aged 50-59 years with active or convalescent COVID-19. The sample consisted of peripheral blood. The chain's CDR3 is CASTRQDTEAFF. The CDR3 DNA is TGTGCCAGCACGAGACAGGACACTGAAGCTTTCTTT. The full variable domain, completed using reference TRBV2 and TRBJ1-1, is EPEVTQTPSHQVTQMGQEVILRCVPISNHLYFYWYRQILGQKVEFLVSFYNNEISEKSEIFDDQFSVERPDGSNFTLKIRSTKLEDSAMYFCASTRQDTEAFFGQGTRLTVV.